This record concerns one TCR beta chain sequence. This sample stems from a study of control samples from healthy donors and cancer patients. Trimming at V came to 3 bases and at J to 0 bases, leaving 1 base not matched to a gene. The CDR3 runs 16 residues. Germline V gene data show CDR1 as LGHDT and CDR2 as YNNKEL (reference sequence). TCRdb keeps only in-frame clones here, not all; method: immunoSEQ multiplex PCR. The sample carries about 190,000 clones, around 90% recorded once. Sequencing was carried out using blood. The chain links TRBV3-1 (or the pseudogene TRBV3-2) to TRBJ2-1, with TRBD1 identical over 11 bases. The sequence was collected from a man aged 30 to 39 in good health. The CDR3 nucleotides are TGTGCCAGCAGCCAGGGGACAGGGGGCTCCTACAATGAGCAGTTCTTC. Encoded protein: CASSQGTGGSYNEQFF.